This TCR beta chain stems from a study of blood T cell repertoires in COVID-19. There are 17 residues in the CDR3. V lost 2 bases and J lost 5; bases outside the gene matches: 9. Germline V gene data show CDR1 as LGHDT and CDR2 as YNNKEL (reference sequence). TCRdb's table, derived via immunoSEQ multiplex PCR, lists solely in-frame clones and lacks some. Of about 350,000 clones listed, about 88% are singletons. V and J are TRBV3-1 (or the pseudogene TRBV3-2) and TRBJ2-2; 9 nucleotides agree with TRBD2. Sequencing used PBMCs or T cells enriched from blood (not recorded which). The receptor's source is a woman aged 25 to 45 who had been exposed to COVID-19. CDR3 sequence (DNA): TGTGCCAGCAGCCAACTCTTGGAGCGGGAGGTGACCGGGGAGCTGTTTTTT. It translates to CASSQLLEREVTGELFF.